This entry is about one T cell receptor (beta chain). Its antigen is as yet unknown. The data were taken from a study of identifying expanded T cells in peripheral blood. The repertoire was sequenced with immunoSEQ multiplex PCR; TCRdb's copy has only in-frame clones and lacks some. Here the sample spans under 150,000 clones, around 88% being singletons. The germline V and J ends were trimmed by 4 bases and 4 bases, with 16 bases remaining between them. Per the germline V gene, CDR1 is SEHNR and CDR2 is FQNEAQ (reference sequence). This CDR3 spans 16 amino acids. Study results and caveats: About 1.2 clones differed between technical replicates, versus around 15 and 18 over time.

The rearrangement links TRBV7-9 to TRBJ2-2; D is unclear. Sequencing input: blood. This clonotype was obtained from a person aged 18 to 75 in good health. The CDR3 region is CASSSSPDFSTGELFF. As DNA, the CDR3 is TGTGCCAGCAGCTCCTCCCCAGACTTCTCCACCGGGGAGCTGTTTTTT. The full variable domain, in which reference TRBV7-9 and TRBJ2-2 provide the parts outside the CDR3, is DTGVSQNPRHKITKRGQNVTFRCDPISEHNRLYWYRQTLGQGPEFLTYFQNEAQLEKSRLLSDRFSAERPKGSFSTLEIQRTEQGDSAMYLCASSSSPDFSTGELFFGEGSRLTVL.